This TCR beta chain is from a study of cytomegalovirus exposure and HLA in healthy donors. As for the study in general: Some 85 million unique TCRs from HLA-typed donors were held in an early data release.

Per the germline V gene, CDR1 is SGHTS and CDR2 is YDEGEE. The CDR3 contains 17 residues. Concerning this clone itself: Its antigen is not identified.

Whole-study findings and limits: Among donors in an Asian-associated ancestry cluster, a later analysis reportedly found fewer N-insertions than the approximately 700-donor mean. Under in vitro conditions, a few CMV-associated chains were confirmed as specific for CMV antigens.

In the PCR, 60 Vbeta and 13 Jbeta primers were used. TCRdb's table, derived via immunoSEQ multiplex PCR, lists solely in-frame clones and lacks some. Of about 200,000 clones detected, around four fifths appear once; the ten largest clones hold roughly 1.6%. The receptor comes from a man aged 45-65 years in good health and CMV-seronegative. The chain joins TRBV5-8 to TRBJ2-5, with no clear D. Judging by the DNA end, TRBJ2-7 fits better; the J call may be wrong. Material: PBMCs. The CDR3 coding sequence is TGTGCCAGCAGCCTCTGGACGGTTTCGGCTAGCTCCTACGAGCAGTACTTC. It is translated as CASSLWTVSASSYEQYF.